Below, one T cell receptor (beta chain) is given with its context. As processed by the authors: Amplified reference gene primers provided the basis for estimating nucleated cell counts. Sequencing used immunoSEQ multiplex PCR; TCRdb keeps in-frame clones, though not all of them. The V and J calls and the clone size are those of that table, but D and trimming were determined from the DNA. The repertoire includes about 140,000 clones, roughly 89% of them detected once, and more than 0.8% sits in the top ten. V lost 5 bases and J lost 6, with 8 bases in between. The CDR3 runs 12 residues. Germline V CDR1 and CDR2: SNHLY, FYNNEI. The entry originates in a study of blood T cell repertoires in COVID-19.

The gene calls are TRBV2 and TRBJ2-1; maybe TRBD1 (6 bases). The TCR sequence derives from a woman aged 45-59 years with acute or convalescent COVID-19. Source material: peripheral blood. The CDR3 is CASSWDINEQFF. The CDR3 nucleotides are TGTGCCAGCAGTTGGGACATCAATGAGCAGTTCTTC.